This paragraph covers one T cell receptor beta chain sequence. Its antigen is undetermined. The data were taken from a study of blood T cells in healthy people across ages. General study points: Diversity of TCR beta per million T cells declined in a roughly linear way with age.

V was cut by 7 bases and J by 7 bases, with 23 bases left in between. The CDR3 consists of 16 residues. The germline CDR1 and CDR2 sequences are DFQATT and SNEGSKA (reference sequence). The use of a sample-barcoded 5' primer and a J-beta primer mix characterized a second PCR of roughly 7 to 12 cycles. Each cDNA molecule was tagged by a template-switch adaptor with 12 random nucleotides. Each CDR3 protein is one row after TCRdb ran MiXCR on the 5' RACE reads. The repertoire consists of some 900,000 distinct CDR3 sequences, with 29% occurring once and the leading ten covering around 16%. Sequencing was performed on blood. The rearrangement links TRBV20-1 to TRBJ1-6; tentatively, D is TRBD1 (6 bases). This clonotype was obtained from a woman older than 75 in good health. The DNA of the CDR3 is TGCAGTGTTAACGAAGGGGGAGCCACGGGGAATTCACCCCTCCACTTT. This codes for CSVNEGGATGNSPLHF.